The 28 T cell receptor beta chains below all came from one sample that was sequenced in a study of blood T cell repertoires in COVID-19. Data came from immunoSEQ multiplex PCR; TCRdb stores just in-frame clones and leaves some out. The repertoire holds hundreds of thousands of clones, around 89% seen once, with approximately 4.5% in the top ten. The sequenced sample consisted of peripheral blood. The receptor source for this set is a young woman with acute or convalescent COVID-19.

The chain couples TRBV11-2 to TRBJ1-2; 8 nucleotides match TRBD1. Germline V gene sequence: CDR1 SGHAT, CDR2 FQNNGV. V dropped 5 bases and J dropped 4; count of bases not matched to a gene: 6. There are 14 residues in the CDR3. As DNA, the CDR3 is TGTGCCAGCAGCGAAGACAGGGGCCCCTATGGCTACACCTTC. Protein: CASSEDRGPYGYTF.

The J gene is TRBJ1-2, the V gene TRBV12-3 or TRBV12-4; weak D call: TRBD1 (5 bases). The CDR3 is made up of 12 amino acids. V dropped 3 bases and J dropped 8 bases, with 10 bases sitting between them. CDR3 nucleotides: TGTGCCAGCAGTTTCTGGACAACGGGCTACACCTTC. It translates to CASSFWTTGYTF.

The chain links TRBV7-2 to TRBJ2-1; 16 nucleotides line up with TRBD2. CDR1 and CDR2 (germline): SGHTA, FQGNSA. Losses at the gene ends were 5 bases for V and 7 bases for J; bases not matched to a gene: 11. The CDR3 is 18 amino acids. The CDR3 sequence is CASSPGTSGGARNNEQFF. CDR3 bases: TGTGCCAGCAGCCCCGGGACTAGCGGGGGGGCTCGGAATAATGAGCAGTTCTTC.

This clone occurred once. The rearrangement uses TRBV18 and TRBJ2-3; perhaps TRBD1 as D (6 bases). The V end lost 3 bases, the J end lost 1 base, and 17 bases lay between the germline ends. The CDR3 runs 17 residues. CDR1 and CDR2 (germline): KGHSH, LQKENI. The CDR3 DNA sequence: TGTGCCAGCTCACCGACTGCCACAGGGACGGGCACAGATACGCAGTATTTT. It specifies CASSPTATGTGTDTQYF.

In this sample, this clone turned up once. The chain uses TRBV11-1 and TRBJ2-1; 7 nucleotides match TRBD1. Germline-derived CDR1 and CDR2 are SGHAT and FQDESV (reference sequence). Unmatched junction bases numbered 5, after V lost 3 bases and J lost 9 bases. This CDR3 region has 13 residues. CDR3 sequence: CASSLTGFSEQFF. In nucleotides, the CDR3 is TGTGCCAGCAGCTTGACAGGGTTTTCTGAGCAGTTCTTC.

This clone came up a few times. DNA of the CDR3: TGTGCTAGTGGTTTGGGCGGGTCTGATGGCTACACCTTC. Protein product: CASGLGGSDGYTF. The V gene is TRBV12-5, the J gene TRBJ1-2, with D unclear. The CDR3 length is 13 residues. Germline V gives CDR1 LGHNT, CDR2 FRNRAP. With 1 base removed from V and 6 bases from J, the gap between germline ends came to 9 bases.

V gene TRBV19 combines with J gene TRBJ1-6, with 7 bases lining up with TRBD1. The germline CDR1 and CDR2 sequences are LNHDA and SQIVND (reference sequence). Trimming removed 5 bases from V and 6 bases from J; junction bases left unmatched: 7. CDR3 size: 15 residues. The CDR3: CASSLWDSLNSPLHF. CDR3 coding DNA: TGTGCCAGTAGTCTGTGGGACAGCCTTAATTCACCCCTCCACTTT.

V gene TRBV5-4 combines with J gene TRBJ1-6, with 8 bases matching TRBD1. Germline V gene sequence: CDR1 SGHNT, CDR2 YYREEE (reference sequence). This CDR3 has 17 residues. J lost 8 bases, V lost 0 bases, and 10 bases had no gene match. CDR3 residues: CASSLGTGNLAHSPLHF. CDR3 sequence (DNA): TGTGCCAGCAGCTTGGGGACAGGGAACCTCGCTCATTCACCCCTCCACTTT.

The CDR3 DNA follows: TGTGCCATCAGTGATCTGGGGGCGCTGGATCAGCCCCAGCATTTT. Translating gives CAISDLGALDQPQHF. The chain combines TRBV10-3 with TRBJ1-5; perhaps TRBD1 as D (6 bases). The V gene's germline CDR1 is ENHRY and CDR2 SYGVKD. The CDR3 loop spans 15 amino acids. Trimming stripped 3 bases from V and 5 bases from J, with 14 bases between.

The chain links TRBV6-6 to TRBJ1-6; possible D gene TRBD1, 5 bases. The CDR3 sequence is 12 residues long. The germline CDR1 and CDR2 sequences are MNHNY and SVGAGI (reference sequence). V gave up 5 bases and J gave up 7 bases, with 6 bases separating them. The CDR3 DNA reads as TGTGCCAGCAGTAAGGGGAATTCACCCCTCCACTTT. Translation gives CASSKGNSPLHF.

CDR3 in DNA: TGTGCCAGCAGCTTAATTAACAGGGGCAATGAGCAGTTCTTC. It is translated as CASSLINRGNEQFF. The V call is TRBV5-8, the J call TRBJ2-1; 7 bases fit TRBD1. The V segment lost 2 bases and the J segment 6 bases; nucleotides outside the gene matches: 5. CDR1 and CDR2 (germline): SGHTS, YDEGEE. The CDR3 consists of 14 residues. Full variable domain (outside the CDR3, taken from reference TRBV5-8 and TRBJ2-1): EAGVTQSPTHLIKTRGQQATLRCSPISGHTSVYWYQQALGLGLQFLLWYDEGEERNRGNFPPRFSGRQFPNYSSELNVNALELEDSALYLCASSLINRGNEQFFGPGTRLTVL.

This CDR3 reads CASSLQAGGADTQYF. Written as DNA, the CDR3 is TGTGCCAGCAGCCTCCAAGCGGGGGGGGCAGATACGCAGTATTTT. V gene TRBV7-3 combines with J gene TRBJ2-3, with 10 bases matching TRBD2. The CDR3 is 15 amino acids. Germline V lookup: CDR1 SGHTA, CDR2 FQGTGA. The J segment lost 4 bases and the V segment lost 5 bases, leaving 6 bases of the junction unmatched.

This clone was observed a few times. The J gene is TRBJ1-5, the V gene TRBV28; the D gene is possibly TRBD1 (5 bases). The CDR3 extends over 23 amino acids. The V gene's germline CDR1 is MDHEN and CDR2 SYDVKM. Trimming cost V 6 bases and J 2 bases, with 38 bases left between them. The CDR3 region has the DNA TGTGCCAGCAGCCAAGGCCCCCTTTTTTCCTGGACGGGGAGGGGTAATCGCAATCAGCCCCAGCATTTT. It is translated as CASSQGPLFSWTGRGNRNQPQHF.

The chain is built from TRBV11-2 and TRBJ2-1; 8 nucleotides line up with TRBD2. The germline gives CDR1 SGHAT, CDR2 FQNNGV. The CDR3 totals 16 residues. V lost 4 bases, J lost 0 bases, and 5 bases stayed unmatched. This CDR3 reads CASSSTGTSSYNEQFF. The CDR3 region has the DNA TGTGCCAGCAGCTCAACCGGGACTAGCTCCTACAATGAGCAGTTCTTC. The full variable domain, with the rest looked up from reference TRBV11-2 and TRBJ2-1, is EAGVAQSPRYKIIEKRQSVAFWCNPISGHATLYWYQQILGQGPKLLIQFQNNGVVDDSQLPKDRFSAERLKGVDSTLKIQPAKLEDSAVYLCASSSTGTSSYNEQFFGPGTRLTVL.

The chain employs TRBV12-3 or TRBV12-4 and TRBJ2-1; weak D call: TRBD1 (5 bases). V was trimmed by 4 bases and J by 8 bases, leaving 9 bases between them. The CDR3 loop spans 12 amino acids. The CDR3, as DNA: TGTGCCAGCAGTTCAGGGTTCCATGAGCAGTTCTTC. As protein: CASSSGFHEQFF.

The rearrangement uses TRBV24-1 and TRBJ2-2; D is possibly TRBD1 (5 bases). The V and J ends lost 5 bases and 7 bases respectively, with 13 bases between them. Germline V lookup: CDR1 KGHDR, CDR2 SFDVKD. There are 14 residues in the CDR3. This CDR3 is CATSAAGKGGELFF. CDR3 in DNA: TGTGCCACCAGTGCCGCAGGGAAAGGCGGGGAGCTGTTTTTT.

The sample holds many counts of this clone. In nucleotides, the CDR3 is TGTGCCAGCAGCCAAGATGGACTAGTATCGCCAAATGAGCAGTTCTTC. This translates into CASSQDGLVSPNEQFF. This sequence joins TRBV4-2 and TRBJ2-1, with 7 bases identical to TRBD2. The CDR3 sequence is 16 residues long. From germline, CDR1 is LGHNA and CDR2 YNFKEQ. The V segment lost 0 bases and the J segment 7 bases; nucleotides outside the gene matches: 9.

The J gene is TRBJ2-7, the V gene TRBV21-1; TRBD2 reflects the table's D call only, with no check against the DNA. TRBV21-1 is noted as a pseudogene. The CDR3 length is 15 residues. The CDR3 loop reads CASSPGTRIRNEQYF. For the CDR3, the DNA is TGTGCCAGCAGCCCTGGGACTAGGATAAGGAACGAGCAGTACTTC.

This chain joins TRBV21-1 and TRBJ1-1; TRBD1, the table's D call, was not compared with the DNA. TRBV21-1 is recorded as a pseudogene. The CDR3 runs to 16 residues. DNA for the CDR3: TGTGCCAGCAGCAAAGACCTGCAGACAACCAAGACTGAAGCTTTCTTT. Residues: CASSKDLQTTKTEAFF.

This chain links TRBV9 with TRBJ2-1; D unclear. This CDR3 region has 15 residues. V lost 0 bases and J lost 3, with 10 bases in between. Per the germline V gene, CDR1 is SGDLS and CDR2 is YYNGEE. The CDR3 is CASSVAVSIYNEQFF. The CDR3 coding sequence is TGTGCCAGCAGCGTAGCAGTTTCAATCTACAATGAGCAGTTCTTC.

The V call is TRBV7-9, the J call TRBJ1-1, with D unresolved. This CDR3 comprises 13 residues. The germline V and J ends were trimmed by 4 bases and 6 bases, with 12 bases remaining between them. In germline, CDR1 is SEHNR, CDR2 FQNEAQ (reference sequence). The CDR3: CASSSRGLAEAFF. The CDR3 coding sequence is TGTGCCAGCAGCTCCCGAGGACTGGCTGAAGCTTTCTTT.

The V and J genes are TRBV2 and TRBJ2-5, with 11 bases lining up with TRBD2. The germline V gene encodes CDR1 SNHLY and CDR2 FYNNEI. The CDR3 loop spans 16 amino acids. The V segment lost 6 bases and the J segment 3 bases; nucleotides outside the gene matches: 9. The CDR3 sequence: CASRASGGLLKETQYF. In DNA form, the CDR3 reads TGTGCCAGCAGAGCTAGCGGGGGGCTCCTTAAAGAGACCCAGTACTTC.

V and J are TRBV18 and TRBJ2-7, with TRBD2 as a possible D gene (5 bases). This CDR3 spans 13 amino acids. Trimming took 5 bases from V and 6 from J, leaving 14 bases between them. Germline V gene sequence: CDR1 KGHSH, CDR2 LQKENI. The CDR3 loop reads CASSSTAGSEQYF. CDR3 nucleotide sequence: TGTGCCAGCTCAAGTACGGCGGGTAGCGAGCAGTACTTC.

The V gene is TRBV4-1, the J gene TRBJ2-7, with 8 bases lining up with TRBD2. This CDR3 is built from 17 residues. CDR1 MGHRA and CDR2 YSYEKL come from the germline V gene. V gave up 4 bases and J gave up 2 bases; unmatched junction bases: 13. The CDR3: CASSLVGPGGDTYEQYF. The CDR3 DNA reads TGCGCCAGCAGCCTGGTGGGTCCGGGGGGGGACACCTACGAGCAGTACTTC.

On this clone itself: This sample includes further DNA sequences coding for the same CDR3. The chain carries TRBV4-1 and TRBJ2-3; 10 bases align to TRBD2. V gave up 4 bases and J gave up 1 base; unmatched junction bases: 2. The CDR3 length is 15 residues. Germline CDR1 MGHRA, CDR2 YSYEKL. The CDR3 DNA follows: TGCGCCAGCAGCCTCACTAGCGGGGGCACAGATACGCAGTATTTT. This encodes CASSLTSGGTDTQYF.

The chain couples TRBV28 to TRBJ2-5; 8 bases line up with TRBD1. V lost 5 bases, J lost 2 bases, and 7 bases stayed unmatched. The length of the CDR3 is 15 residues. Germline V gives CDR1 MDHEN, CDR2 SYDVKM. The CDR3 nucleotides read TGTGCCAGCAGTCAGACAGGGGTAGGACAAGAGACCCAGTACTTC. Amino acids: CASSQTGVGQETQYF.

The rearrangement uses TRBV3-1 (or the pseudogene TRBV3-2) and TRBJ2-7; D possibly corresponds to TRBD2 (6 bases). V was cut by 3 bases and J by 6 bases, with 9 bases left in between. The CDR3 covers 12 residues. Germline V CDR1 and CDR2: LGHDT, YNNKEL (reference sequence). The CDR3 reads CASSHPGGEQYF. The CDR3 DNA follows: TGTGCCAGCAGCCACCCCGGGGGCGAGCAGTACTTC.

This chain joins TRBV6-2 or TRBV6-3 and TRBJ2-2; 7 bases map to TRBD1. The J segment lost 4 bases and the V segment lost 2 bases, leaving 7 bases of the junction unmatched. The CDR3 runs to 16 residues. CDR1 is MNHEY, CDR2 SVGEGT, per germline. CDR3 coding DNA: TGTGCCAGCAGTTACCCGAAGACAGGGTTCACCGGGGAGCTGTTTTTT. It codes for CASSYPKTGFTGELFF.